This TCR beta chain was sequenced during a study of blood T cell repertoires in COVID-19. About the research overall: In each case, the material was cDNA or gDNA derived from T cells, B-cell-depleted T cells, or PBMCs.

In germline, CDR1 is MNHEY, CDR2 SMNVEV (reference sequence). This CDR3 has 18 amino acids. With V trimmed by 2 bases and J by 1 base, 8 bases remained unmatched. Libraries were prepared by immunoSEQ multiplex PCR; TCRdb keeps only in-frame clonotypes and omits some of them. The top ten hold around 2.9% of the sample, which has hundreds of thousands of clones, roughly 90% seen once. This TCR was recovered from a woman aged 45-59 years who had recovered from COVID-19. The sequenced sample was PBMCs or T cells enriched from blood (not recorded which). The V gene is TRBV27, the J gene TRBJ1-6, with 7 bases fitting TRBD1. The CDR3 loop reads CASSLAQGGISYNSPLHF. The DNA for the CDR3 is TGTGCCAGCAGTTTAGCCCAAGGGGGCATATCCTATAATTCACCCCTCCACTTT.